One sample yielded the 11 T cell receptor beta chains listed below, sequenced in a study of blood T cell repertoires in COVID-19. The assay was immunoSEQ multiplex PCR, and TCRdb's table has in-frame clones only and misses some. The table includes under 300,000 clones, about 87% detected once. Sample: peripheral blood. The receptors stem from a woman aged 70-85 years with active or convalescent COVID-19.

The CDR3 region is CASSESPIDGASPLHF. In DNA form, the CDR3 reads TGTGCCAGCAGTGAATCCCCGATCGATGGGGCATCACCCCTCCACTTT. The chain carries TRBV25-1 and TRBJ1-6; perhaps TRBD1 as D (5 bases). This CDR3 comprises 16 residues. Per germline, CDR1 MGHDK and CDR2 SYGVNS. V lost 1 base and J lost 10, with 17 bases in between.

The rearrangement uses TRBV9 and TRBJ2-7, with D possibly matching TRBD2 (5 bases). The CDR3 sequence is 12 residues long. Germline CDR1 SGDLS, CDR2 YYNGEE. Between the trimmed V and J ends, which lost 5 bases and 1 base, there was a span of 7 bases. CDR3 residues: CASRGDSYEQYF. The CDR3 DNA reads TGTGCCAGCAGGGGAGATTCCTACGAGCAGTACTTC. Supplemented by reference TRBV9 and TRBJ2-7, the full variable domain reads DSGVTQTPKHLITATGQRVTLRCSPRSGDLSVYWYQQSLDQGLQFLIQYYNGEERAKGNILERFSAQQFPDLHSELNLSSLELGDSALYFCASRGDSYEQYFGPGTRLTVT.

This chain links TRBV25-1 with TRBJ2-3; maybe TRBD1 (5 bases). This CDR3 contains 16 residues. Looked up from germline, CDR1 is MGHDK and CDR2 is SYGVNS. V was trimmed by 5 bases and J by 0 bases, leaving 15 bases between them. The CDR3 DNA is TGTGCCAGCAGTCAGGCAACAGGCATAAGCACAGATACGCAGTATTTT. This gives the protein CASSQATGISTDTQYF.

The chain joins TRBV3-1 (or the pseudogene TRBV3-2) to TRBJ1-1; the D is unclear. V lost 5 bases to trimming and J lost 3 bases, with 16 bases between them. This CDR3 spans 15 amino acids. Germline CDR1 reads LGHDT; CDR2 reads YNNKEL (reference sequence). CDR3 in DNA: TGTGCCAGCAGCTTCCGGAGGGTTAAGGACACTGAAGCTTTCTTT. Amino acids: CASSFRRVKDTEAFF.

The V gene is TRBV10-2, the J gene TRBJ1-4, with TRBD1 identical over 9 bases. This CDR3 has 14 residues. Losses at the gene ends were 6 bases for V and 8 bases for J; bases not matched to a gene: 7. The germline V gene encodes CDR1 WSHSY and CDR2 SAAADI. The CDR3 region has the DNA TGCGCCAGCAGAAACAGGGGGCATGAAGAAAAACTGTTTTTT. It specifies CASRNRGHEEKLFF.

This chain's CDR3 is CASSRRGGRGTEAFF. DNA of the CDR3: TGTGCCAGCAGCCGTAGAGGGGGCAGGGGCACTGAAGCTTTCTTT. This sequence joins TRBV14 and TRBJ1-1; 7 bases map to TRBD1. V was clipped by 4 bases and J by 4 bases; unmatched bases: 9. Germline values: CDR1 SGHDN, CDR2 FVKESK. The CDR3 has 15 amino acids.

The chain links TRBV19 to TRBJ1-6; 7 bases map to TRBD1. The CDR3 covers 15 residues. Looked up from germline, CDR1 is LNHDA and CDR2 is SQIVND (reference sequence). V dropped 2 bases and J dropped 9; count of bases not matched to a gene: 7. The CDR3, as DNA: TGTGCCAGTAGTATAAGGGGGCATCAGAGTTCACCCCTCCACTTT. This sequence encodes CASSIRGHQSSPLHF.

The chain employs TRBV5-1 and TRBJ1-1, with a tentative D call TRBD1 (6 bases). V shed 5 bases and J shed 6 bases, with 17 bases lying between them. CDR3 length: 14 residues. Per the germline V gene, CDR1 is SGHRS and CDR2 is YFSETQ. The CDR3 DNA sequence: TGCGCCAGCAGTTATTCCACAGGGATGCCTGAAGCTTTCTTT. It is translated as CASSYSTGMPEAFF.

Only a few counts were recorded for this clone. V is TRBV10-1 and J is TRBJ1-2; no definite D call. V was pared by 0 bases and J by 4 bases, with 6 bases between. CDR3 length equals 13 residues. Germline V gives CDR1 WNHNN, CDR2 SYGVQD (reference sequence). DNA of the CDR3: TGCGCCAGCAGTGAGTCAGGAGCCTATGGCTACACCTTC. This encodes CASSESGAYGYTF.

This sequence joins TRBV7-2 and TRBJ1-6, with 8 positions matching TRBD1. Per the germline V gene, CDR1 is SGHTA and CDR2 is FQGNSA. V lost 5 bases, J lost 10 bases, and 10 bases stayed unmatched. The CDR3 extends over 15 amino acids. CDR3 coding DNA: TGTGCCAGCAGCCCAGGACAGGGACTTCCGTCACCCCTCCACTTT. Translated: CASSPGQGLPSPLHF. The variable domain in full, completed from reference TRBV7-2 and TRBJ1-6, reads GAGVSQSPSNKVTEKGKDVELRCDPISGHTALYWYRQSLGQGLEFLIYFQGNSAPDKSGLPSDRFSAERTGGSVSTLTIQRTQQEDSAVYLCASSPGQGLPSPLHFGNGTRLTVT.

The J gene is TRBJ1-1, the V gene TRBV4-3, with D uncertain. This CDR3 is built from 12 residues. With 5 bases removed from V and 5 bases from J, the gap between germline ends came to 9 bases. CDR1 is LGHNA and CDR2 is YSLEER in the germline V gene. CDR3 DNA sequence: TGCGCCAGCAGCAATGAGTGGACTGAAGCTTTCTTT. Protein product: CASSNEWTEAFF.